This T cell receptor beta chain was retrieved from a study of blood T cell repertoires in COVID-19. As for the study in general: Donors in the United States, Italy and Spain gave samples during acute or convalescent COVID-19.

Looked up from germline, CDR1 is MNHEY and CDR2 is SMNVEV (reference sequence). There are 16 residues in the CDR3. The V segment lost 6 bases and the J segment 8 bases; nucleotides outside the gene matches: 13. This clone has more than one count but fewer than ten. Profiling relied on immunoSEQ multiplex PCR, and the TCRdb table lists in-frame clones only, not all of them. This sample has 120,000 to 150,000 clones, with roughly 87% found just once. The sample consisted of peripheral blood. The J gene is TRBJ1-6, the V gene TRBV27, with TRBD1 matching 7 bases. This clonotype was sampled from a woman aged 45-60 years with acute or convalescent COVID-19. For the CDR3, the DNA is TGTGCCAGCAGCAGCGGGGGTCGGACAGGCCATTCACCCCTCCACTTT. It specifies CASSSGGRTGHSPLHF.